The rows below give T cell receptor beta chains drawn from one sample of a study of PD-L1 blockade in urothelial cancer. Using immunoSEQ multiplex PCR, the repertoire was profiled, and TCRdb retains in-frame clones only, with some absent. The sample records more than 40,000 clones, more than 75% being singletons. Sequenced here: PBMCs, sampled around atezolizumab (anti-PD-L1) treatment. The receptors come from a man aged 55-75 years with urothelial cancer. Both conserved end residues are part of each CDR3. Fields, in order: V gene, D gene, J gene, CDR3 DNA, CDR3 protein. D genes are given only for firm matches.

V: TRBV19; D: -; J: TRBJ1-1; DNA: TGTGCCAGTAGTACCTCTGGGGCCCCGAACACTGAAGCTTTCTTT; CDR3: CASSTSGAPNTEAFF
V: TRBV4-3; D: TRBD2; J: TRBJ2-3; DNA: TGCGCCAGCAGCCATTATAGCGGGAGGAGTTCGGATACGCAGTATTTT; CDR3: CASSHYSGRSSDTQYF
V: TRBV10-3; D: -; J: TRBJ1-2; DNA: TGTGCCACCTCCAGGGCGGGGGGGTCTAACTATGGCTACACCTTC; CDR3: CATSRAGGSNYGYTF
V: TRBV6-5; D: TRBD1; J: TRBJ2-7; DNA: TGTGCCAGCAGTTACGAGGCAGGGGGTGCTACCTACGAGCAGTACTTC; CDR3: CASSYEAGGATYEQYF
V: TRBV7-2; D: -; J: TRBJ2-7; DNA: TGTGCCAGCAGCTTAGAACTGGGGCGGACATACGAGCAGTACTTC; CDR3: CASSLELGRTYEQYF
V: TRBV27; D: TRBD1; J: TRBJ2-5; DNA: TGTGCCAGCAGAGGGGGCGTGTACCAAGAGACCCAGTACTTC; CDR3: CASRGGVYQETQYF